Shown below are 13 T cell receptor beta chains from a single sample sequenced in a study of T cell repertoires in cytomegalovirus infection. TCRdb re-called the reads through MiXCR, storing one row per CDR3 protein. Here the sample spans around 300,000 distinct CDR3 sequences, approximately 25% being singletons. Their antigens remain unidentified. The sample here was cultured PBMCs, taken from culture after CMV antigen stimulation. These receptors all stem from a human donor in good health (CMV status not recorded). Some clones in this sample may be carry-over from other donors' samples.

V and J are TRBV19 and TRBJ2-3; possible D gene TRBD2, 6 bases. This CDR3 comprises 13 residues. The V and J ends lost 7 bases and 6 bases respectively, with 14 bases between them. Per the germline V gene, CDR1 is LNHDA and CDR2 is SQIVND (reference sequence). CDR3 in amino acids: CASTSVAVDTQYF. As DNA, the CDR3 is TGTGCCAGTACCTCAGTAGCGGTCGATACGCAGTATTTT. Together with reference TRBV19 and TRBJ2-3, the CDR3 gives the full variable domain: DGGITQSPKYLFRKEGQNVTLSCEQNLNHDAMYWYRQDPGQGLRLIYYSQIVNDFQKGDIAEGYSVSREKKESFPLTVTSAQKNPTAFYLCASTSVAVDTQYFGPGTRLTVL.

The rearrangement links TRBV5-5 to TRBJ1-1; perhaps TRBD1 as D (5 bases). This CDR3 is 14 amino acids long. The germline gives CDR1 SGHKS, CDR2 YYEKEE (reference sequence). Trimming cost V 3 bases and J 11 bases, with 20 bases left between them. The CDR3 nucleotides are TGTGCCAGCAGCTGGGACCATAAGACGAGAGAGGCTTTCTTT. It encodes CASSWDHKTREAFF.

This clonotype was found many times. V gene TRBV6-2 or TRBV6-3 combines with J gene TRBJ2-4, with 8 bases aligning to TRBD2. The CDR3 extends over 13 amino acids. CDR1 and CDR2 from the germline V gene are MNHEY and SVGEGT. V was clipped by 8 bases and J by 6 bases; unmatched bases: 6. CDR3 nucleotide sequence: TGTGCCAGCGAGGGACTAGTGCCAAACATTCAGTACTTC. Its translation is CASEGLVPNIQYF.

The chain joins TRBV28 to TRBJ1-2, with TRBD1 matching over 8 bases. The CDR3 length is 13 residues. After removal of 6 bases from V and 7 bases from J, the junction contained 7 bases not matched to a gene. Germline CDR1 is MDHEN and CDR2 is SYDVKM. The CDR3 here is CASSYYQGAGYTF. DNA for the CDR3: TGTGCCAGCAGCTATTATCAGGGGGCTGGCTACACCTTC.

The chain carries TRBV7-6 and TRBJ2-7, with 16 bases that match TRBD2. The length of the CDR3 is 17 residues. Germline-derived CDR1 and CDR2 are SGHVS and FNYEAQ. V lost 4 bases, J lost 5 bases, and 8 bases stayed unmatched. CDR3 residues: CASSSGTSGRAPNEQYF. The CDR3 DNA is TGTGCCAGCAGCTCCGGGACTAGCGGGAGGGCCCCCAACGAGCAGTACTTC. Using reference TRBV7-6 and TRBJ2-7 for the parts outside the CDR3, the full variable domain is GAGVSQSPRYKVTKRGQDVALRCDPISGHVSLYWYRQALGQGPEFLTYFNYEAQQDKSGLPNDRFSAERPEGSISTLTIQRTEQRDSAMYRCASSSGTSGRAPNEQYFGPGTRLTVT.

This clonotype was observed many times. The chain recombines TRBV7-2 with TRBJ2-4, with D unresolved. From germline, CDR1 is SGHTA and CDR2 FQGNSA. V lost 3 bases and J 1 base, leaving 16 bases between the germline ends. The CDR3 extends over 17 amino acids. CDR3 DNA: TGTGCCAGCAGCTTGTTTGGCCAGATGCGTGCCAAAAACATTCAGTACTTC. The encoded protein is CASSLFGQMRAKNIQYF. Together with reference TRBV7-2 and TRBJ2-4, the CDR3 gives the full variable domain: GAGVSQSPSNKVTEKGKDVELRCDPISGHTALYWYRQSLGQGLEFLIYFQGNSAPDKSGLPSDRFSAERTGGSVSTLTIQRTQQEDSAVYLCASSLFGQMRAKNIQYFGAGTRLSVL.

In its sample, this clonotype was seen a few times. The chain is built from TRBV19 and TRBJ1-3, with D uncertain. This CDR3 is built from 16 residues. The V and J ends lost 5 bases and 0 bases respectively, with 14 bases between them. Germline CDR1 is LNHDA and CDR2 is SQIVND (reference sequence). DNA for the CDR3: TGTGCCAGTAGTTCTGGACGGCGAGTCTCTGGAAACACCATATATTTT. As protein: CASSSGRRVSGNTIYF.

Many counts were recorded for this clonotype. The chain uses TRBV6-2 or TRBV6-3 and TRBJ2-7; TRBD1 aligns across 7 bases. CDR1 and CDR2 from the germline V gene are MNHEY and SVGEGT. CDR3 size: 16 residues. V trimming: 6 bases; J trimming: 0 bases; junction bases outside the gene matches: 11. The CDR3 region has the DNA TGTGCCAGCAGACGAGCCTACCGGGACAGCTCCTACGAGCAGTACGTC. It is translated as CASRRAYRDSSYEQYV.

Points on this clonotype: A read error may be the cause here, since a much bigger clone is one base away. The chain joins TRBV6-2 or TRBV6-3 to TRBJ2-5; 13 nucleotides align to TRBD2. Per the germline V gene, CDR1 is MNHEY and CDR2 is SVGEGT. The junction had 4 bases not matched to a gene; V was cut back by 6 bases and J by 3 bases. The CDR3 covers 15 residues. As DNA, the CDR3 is TGTGCCAGCAGCCAGGGACTAGCGGGAAAAGAGACCCAGTACTTC. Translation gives CASSQGLAGKETQYF.

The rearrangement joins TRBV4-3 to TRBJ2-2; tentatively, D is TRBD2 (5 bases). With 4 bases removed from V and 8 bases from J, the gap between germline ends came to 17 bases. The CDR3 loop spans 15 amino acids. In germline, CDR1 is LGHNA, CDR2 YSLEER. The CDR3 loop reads CASSPGLGGQGELFF. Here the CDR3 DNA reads TGCGCCAGCAGCCCGGGATTAGGCGGGCAGGGGGAGCTGTTTTTT.

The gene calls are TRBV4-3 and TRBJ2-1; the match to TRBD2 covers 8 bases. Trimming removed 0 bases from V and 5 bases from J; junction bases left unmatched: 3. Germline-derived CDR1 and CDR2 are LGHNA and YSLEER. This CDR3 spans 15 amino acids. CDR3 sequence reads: CASSQEGGGNNEQFF. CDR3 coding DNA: TGCGCCAGCAGCCAAGAGGGCGGGGGGAACAATGAGCAGTTCTTC.

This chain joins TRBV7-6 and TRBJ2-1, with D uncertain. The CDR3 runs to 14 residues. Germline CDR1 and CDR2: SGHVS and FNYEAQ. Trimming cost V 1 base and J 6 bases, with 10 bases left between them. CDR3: CASSLEVRGNEQFF. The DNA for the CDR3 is TGTGCCAGCAGCTTAGAGGTTAGAGGCAATGAGCAGTTCTTC.

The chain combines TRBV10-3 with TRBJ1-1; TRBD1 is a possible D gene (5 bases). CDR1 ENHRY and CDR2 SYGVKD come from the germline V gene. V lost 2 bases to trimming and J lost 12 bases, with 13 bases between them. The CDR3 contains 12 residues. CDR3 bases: TGTGCCATCAGTGAGAACCGAGAGGGGACTTTCTTT. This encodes CAISENREGTFF.